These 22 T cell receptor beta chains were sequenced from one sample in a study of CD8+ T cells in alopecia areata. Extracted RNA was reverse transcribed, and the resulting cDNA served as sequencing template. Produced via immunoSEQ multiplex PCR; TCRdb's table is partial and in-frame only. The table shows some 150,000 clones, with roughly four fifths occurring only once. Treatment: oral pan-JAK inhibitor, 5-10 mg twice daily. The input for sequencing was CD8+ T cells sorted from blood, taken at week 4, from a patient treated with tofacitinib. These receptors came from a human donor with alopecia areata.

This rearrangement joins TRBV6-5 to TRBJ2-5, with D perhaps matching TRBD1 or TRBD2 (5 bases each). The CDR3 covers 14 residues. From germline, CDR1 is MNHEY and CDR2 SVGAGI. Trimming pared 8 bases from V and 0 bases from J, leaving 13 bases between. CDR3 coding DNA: TGTGCCAGCTGGGACCCCCCCGACCAAGAGACCCAGTACTTC. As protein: CASWDPPDQETQYF.

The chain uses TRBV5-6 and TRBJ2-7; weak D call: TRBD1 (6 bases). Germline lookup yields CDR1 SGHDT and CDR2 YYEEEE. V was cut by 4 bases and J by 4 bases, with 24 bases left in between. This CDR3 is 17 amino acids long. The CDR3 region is CASSPQTTGTTNYEQYF. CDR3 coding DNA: TGTGCCAGCAGCCCCCAAACGACCGGGACAACTAATTACGAGCAGTACTTC.

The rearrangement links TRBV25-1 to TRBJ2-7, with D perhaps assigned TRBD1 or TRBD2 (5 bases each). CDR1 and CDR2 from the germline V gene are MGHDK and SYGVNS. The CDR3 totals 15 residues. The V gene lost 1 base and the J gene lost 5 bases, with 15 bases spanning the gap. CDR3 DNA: TGTGCCAGCAGTGAATTCGGGACCACTGGGAACGAGCAGTACTTC. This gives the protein CASSEFGTTGNEQYF.

CDR3 sequence (DNA): TGTGCCAGCAGCCAAGAAGAGGGGACCGGGGAGCTGTTTTTT. As protein: CASSQEEGTGELFF. The chain employs TRBV14 and TRBJ2-2; D tentatively reads TRBD1 or TRBD2 (5 bases each). Looked up from germline, CDR1 is SGHDN and CDR2 is FVKESK. Trimming cost V 0 bases and J 5 bases, with 7 bases left between them. This CDR3 is 14 amino acids long.

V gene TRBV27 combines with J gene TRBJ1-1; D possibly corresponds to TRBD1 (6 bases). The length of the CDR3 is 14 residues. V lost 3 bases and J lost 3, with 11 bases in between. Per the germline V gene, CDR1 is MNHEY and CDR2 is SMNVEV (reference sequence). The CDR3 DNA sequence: TGTGCCAGCAGTTTCGGGACACCATACACTGAAGCTTTCTTT. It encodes CASSFGTPYTEAFF.

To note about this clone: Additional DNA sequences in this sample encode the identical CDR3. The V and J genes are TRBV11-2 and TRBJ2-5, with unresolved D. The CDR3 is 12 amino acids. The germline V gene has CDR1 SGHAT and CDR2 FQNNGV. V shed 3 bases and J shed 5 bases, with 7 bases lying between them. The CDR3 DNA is TGTGCCAGCAGCTTGATCGGGGAGACCCAGTACTTC. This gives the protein CASSLIGETQYF. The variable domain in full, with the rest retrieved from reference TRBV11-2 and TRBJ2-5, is EAGVAQSPRYKIIEKRQSVAFWCNPISGHATLYWYQQILGQGPKLLIQFQNNGVVDDSQLPKDRFSAERLKGVDSTLKIQPAKLEDSAVYLCASSLIGETQYFGPGTRLLVL.

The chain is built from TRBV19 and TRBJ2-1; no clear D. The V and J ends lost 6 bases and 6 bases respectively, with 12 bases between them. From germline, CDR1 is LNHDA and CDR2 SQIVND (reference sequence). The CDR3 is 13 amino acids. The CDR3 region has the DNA TGTGCCAGTAGGCCCACTTCCCGCAATGAGCAGTTCTTC. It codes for CASRPTSRNEQFF.

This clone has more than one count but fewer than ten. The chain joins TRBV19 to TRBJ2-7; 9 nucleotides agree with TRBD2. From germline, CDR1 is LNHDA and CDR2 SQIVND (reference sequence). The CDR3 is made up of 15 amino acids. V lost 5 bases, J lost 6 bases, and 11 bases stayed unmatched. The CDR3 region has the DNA TGTGCCAGTAGTTCCCCGCGGGAGGGAATCACCGAGCAGTACTTC. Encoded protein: CASSSPREGITEQYF.

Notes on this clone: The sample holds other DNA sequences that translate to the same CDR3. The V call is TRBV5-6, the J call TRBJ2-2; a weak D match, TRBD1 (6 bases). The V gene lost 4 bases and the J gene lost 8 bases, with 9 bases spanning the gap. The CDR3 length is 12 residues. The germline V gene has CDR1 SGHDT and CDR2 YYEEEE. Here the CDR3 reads CASSPGTGELFF. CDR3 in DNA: TGTGCCAGCAGCCCCGGGACAGGGGAGCTGTTTTTT.

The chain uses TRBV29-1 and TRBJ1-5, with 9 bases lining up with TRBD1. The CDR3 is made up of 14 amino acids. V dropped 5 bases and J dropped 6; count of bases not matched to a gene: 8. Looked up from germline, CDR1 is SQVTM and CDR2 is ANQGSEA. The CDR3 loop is CSVQTGGLGQPQHF. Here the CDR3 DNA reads TGCAGCGTTCAGACAGGGGGGCTAGGTCAGCCCCAGCATTTT.

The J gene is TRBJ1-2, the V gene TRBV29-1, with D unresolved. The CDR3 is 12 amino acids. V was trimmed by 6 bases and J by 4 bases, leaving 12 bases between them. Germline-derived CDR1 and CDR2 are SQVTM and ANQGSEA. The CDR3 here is CSVLSGSYGYTF. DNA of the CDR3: TGCAGCGTCCTAAGTGGGAGCTATGGCTACACCTTC.

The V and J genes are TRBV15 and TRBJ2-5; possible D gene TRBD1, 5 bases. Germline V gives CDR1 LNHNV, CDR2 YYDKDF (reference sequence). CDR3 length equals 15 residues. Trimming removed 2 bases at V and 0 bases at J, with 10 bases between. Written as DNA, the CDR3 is TGTGCCACCAGCAGATTCCAGGGATACCAAGAGACCCAGTACTTC. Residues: CATSRFQGYQETQYF.

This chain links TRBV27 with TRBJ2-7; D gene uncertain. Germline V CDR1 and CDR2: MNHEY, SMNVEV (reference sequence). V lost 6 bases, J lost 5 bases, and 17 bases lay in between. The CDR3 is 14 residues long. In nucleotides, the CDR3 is TGTGCCAGCAGCCTTAACACGGGTCGCAACGAGCAGTACTTC. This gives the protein CASSLNTGRNEQYF.

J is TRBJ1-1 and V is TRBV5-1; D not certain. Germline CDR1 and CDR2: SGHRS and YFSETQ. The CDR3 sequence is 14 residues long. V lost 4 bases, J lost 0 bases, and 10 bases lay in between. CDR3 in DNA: TGCGCCAGCAGCATTGGCAGCATGAACACTGAAGCTTTCTTT. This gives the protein CASSIGSMNTEAFF.

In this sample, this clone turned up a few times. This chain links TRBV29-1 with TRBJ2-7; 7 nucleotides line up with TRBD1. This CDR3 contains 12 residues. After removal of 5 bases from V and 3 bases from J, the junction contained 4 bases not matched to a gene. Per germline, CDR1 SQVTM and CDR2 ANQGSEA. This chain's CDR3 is CSVTTGFYEQYF. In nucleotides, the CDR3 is TGCAGCGTTACGACAGGGTTCTACGAGCAGTACTTC.

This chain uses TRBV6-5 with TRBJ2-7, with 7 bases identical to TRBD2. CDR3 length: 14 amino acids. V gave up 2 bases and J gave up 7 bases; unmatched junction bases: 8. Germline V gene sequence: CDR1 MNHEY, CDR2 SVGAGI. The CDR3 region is CASSYRGGGKEQYF. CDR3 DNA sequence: TGTGCCAGCAGTTACCGGGGCGGGGGTAAAGAGCAGTACTTC.

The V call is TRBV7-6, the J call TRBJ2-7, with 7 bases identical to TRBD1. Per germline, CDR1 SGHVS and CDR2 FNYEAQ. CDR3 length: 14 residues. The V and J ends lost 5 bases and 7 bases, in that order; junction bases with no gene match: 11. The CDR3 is CASSLDRVTKEQYF. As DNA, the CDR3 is TGTGCCAGCAGCCTAGACAGGGTTACAAAGGAGCAGTACTTC.

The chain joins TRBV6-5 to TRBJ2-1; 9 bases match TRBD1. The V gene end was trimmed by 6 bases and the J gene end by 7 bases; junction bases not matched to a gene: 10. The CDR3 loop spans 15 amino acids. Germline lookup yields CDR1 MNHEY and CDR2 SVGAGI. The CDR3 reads CASSPLGQGSNEQFF. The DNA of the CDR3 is TGTGCCAGCAGCCCCCTGGGACAGGGTTCGAATGAGCAGTTCTTC.

This chain's CDR3 is CASSLTDIPLGEQYF. DNA of the CDR3: TGTGCCAGCAGTCTCACAGACATACCTCTTGGGGAGCAGTACTTC. This chain connects TRBV13 to TRBJ2-7, with no clear D. This CDR3 has 15 amino acids. Trimming pared 6 bases from V and 7 bases from J, leaving 22 bases between. Germline values: CDR1 PRHDT, CDR2 FYEKMQ (reference sequence). Based on the CDR3 plus reference TRBV13 and TRBJ2-7, the full variable domain is AAGVIQSPRHLIKEKRETATLKCYPIPRHDTVYWYQQGPGQDPQFLISFYEKMQSDKGSIPDRFSAQQFSDYHSELNMSSLELGDSALYFCASSLTDIPLGEQYFGPGTRLTVT.

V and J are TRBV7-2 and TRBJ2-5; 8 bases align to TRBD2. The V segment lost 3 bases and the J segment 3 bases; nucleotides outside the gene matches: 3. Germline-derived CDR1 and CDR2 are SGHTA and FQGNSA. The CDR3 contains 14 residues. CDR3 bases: TGTGCCAGCAGCTTTTTGCGGGGGGAAGAGACCCAGTACTTC. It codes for CASSFLRGEETQYF.

Here the CDR3 DNA reads TGCGCCAGCAGCTGGACGGGACTAGCGGCCTACAATGAGCAGTTCTTC. Protein: CASSWTGLAAYNEQFF. The chain carries TRBV5-1 and TRBJ2-1, with TRBD2 matching over 11 bases. The ends lost 3 bases at V and 2 bases at J; junction bases unmatched: 4. Per germline, CDR1 SGHRS and CDR2 YFSETQ. The CDR3 loop spans 16 amino acids.

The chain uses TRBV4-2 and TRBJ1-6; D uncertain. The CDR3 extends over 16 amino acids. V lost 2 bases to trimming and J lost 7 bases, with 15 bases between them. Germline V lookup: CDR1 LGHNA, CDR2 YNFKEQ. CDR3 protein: CASSQLRTGPNSPLHF. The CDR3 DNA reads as TGTGCCAGCAGCCAACTGAGGACTGGTCCGAATTCACCCCTCCACTTT.